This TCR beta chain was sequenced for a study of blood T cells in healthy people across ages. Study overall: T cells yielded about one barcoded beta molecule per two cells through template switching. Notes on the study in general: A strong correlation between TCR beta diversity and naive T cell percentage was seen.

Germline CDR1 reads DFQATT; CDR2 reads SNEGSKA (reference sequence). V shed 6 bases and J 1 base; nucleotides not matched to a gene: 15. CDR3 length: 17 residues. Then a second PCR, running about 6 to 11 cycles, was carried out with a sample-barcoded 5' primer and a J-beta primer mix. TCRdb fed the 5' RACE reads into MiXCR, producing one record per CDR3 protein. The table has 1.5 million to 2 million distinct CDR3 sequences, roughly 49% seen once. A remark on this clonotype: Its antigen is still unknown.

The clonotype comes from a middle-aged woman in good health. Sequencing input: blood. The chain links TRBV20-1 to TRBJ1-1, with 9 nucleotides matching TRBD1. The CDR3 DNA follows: TGCAGTGCATTAGGAGGGGGACAGGGTCGGAGGAACACTGAAGCTTTCTTT. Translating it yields CSALGGGQGRRNTEAFF.